This T cell receptor beta chain was obtained from a study of OX40 agonist ivuxolimab in advanced cancers. Background for the entire study: Ivuxolimab was a fully human IgG2 agonistic monoclonal antibody targeting the costimulatory receptor OX40 (CD134). Three dose-escalation patients achieved partial responses, one with hepatocellular carcinoma and two with cutaneous melanoma. The paper reports the monotherapy dose-escalation portion (N = 52 patients) of the phase I ivuxolimab trial. Peripheral TCRbeta sequencing was intended to test whether TCR sequence diversity was altered and clonal T-cell expansion was caused by ivuxolimab. Of the approximately 50 dose-escalation patients, hepatocellular carcinoma was present in about 19, melanoma in roughly 15, renal cell carcinoma in 9 and head and neck cancer in 9. Prior anti-PD-1, anti-PD-L1 or anti-CTLA-4 therapy was permitted, and checkpoint inhibitors had been received by roughly two fifths of dose-escalation patients. In the dose-escalation cohort, 65% to 90% of patients were male, and the mean age was approximately 60 years, with a range of about 20 to 79. Intravenous ivuxolimab was administered to patients every 2 weeks at six dose levels: 0.01, 0.1, 0.3, 1.5, 3 and 10 mg/kg. Points the paper makes about the study in general: Low levels of normalized T-cell clonal expansion were also seen in some patients who did not respond. Antigen specificity was not determined for the clonally expanded peripheral T cells. After ivuxolimab, CD8+ T cells had more expanded clones than CD4+ T cells on average. At doses of 0.1 to 3.0 mg/kg, clonal expansion of both CD4+ and CD8+ blood T cells was observed from baseline to week 6. In the 0.1-3.0 mg/kg groups, partial responders were among the patients with the lowest normalized peripheral clonal expansion, particularly in CD8+ T cells.

Genomic DNA was extracted from sorted cells for sequencing of the TCRbeta CDR3 region. The immunoSEQ Assay was used for sequencing of TCRbeta CDR3 regions. The source is immuneACCESS, and TCRdb retained only in-frame sequences with V and J called. Part of the clones is not carried over; for the studies checked, unresolved V genes explain less than half of this, and the remainder is unexplained. The sample table records about 63,000 clones; 75% to 90% of these occur just once. The ten largest clones add up to roughly a tenth of the sample. In this sample, this clone turned up a few times. Its cognate antigen has yet to be identified. Within one base of it there is no much larger clone, and no base qualities were kept. Patients with a history of autoimmune disease or receiving systemic immunosuppression were excluded from the trial. Peripheral blood for TCR sequencing was drawn from every dose cohort at baseline, at cycle 4 day 1 and at cycle 7 day 1. The samples were taken from a phase I, first-in-human, multicenter, open-label dose-escalation trial of ivuxolimab. Adults with locally advanced or metastatic head and neck squamous cell, hepatocellular, melanoma or renal cell carcinoma were enrolled in the trial. Before TCR sequencing, CD4+ T cells and CD8+ T cells were sorted from peripheral blood as separate populations.

V sheds 5 bases and J sheds 4 bases, leaving 11 bases between their ends. The germline V gene sets CDR1 to SGHTA and CDR2 to FQGTGA. The CDR3 sequence holds 13 residues, the cysteine and phenylalanine included. Here the CDR3 DNA is all that survives: 39 bases in frame from base 1. The sequence came from an adult with an advanced solid tumor such as melanoma, head and neck, liver or kidney cancer. The sequence links TRBV7-3 to TRBJ1-1; possibly the D gene is TRBD1, per 5 matching bases. Sequencing used CD4+ or CD8+ T cells sorted from blood, obtained in a trial of the OX40 agonist ivuxolimab. The CDR3 is CASSLTGGTEAFF. The nucleotide sequence is TGTGCCAGCAGCCTTACGGGGGGCACTGAAGCTTTCTTT. Here the CDR3 is joined to the reference TRBV7-3 and TRBJ1-1 genes, and the full variable domain is: GAGVSQTPSNKVTEKGKYVELRCDPISGHTALYWYRQSLGQGPEFLIYFQGTGAADDSGLPNDRFFAVRPEGSVSTLKIQRTERGDSAVYLCASSLTGGTEAFFGQGTRLTVV.